These 3 T cell receptor beta chains were sequenced from one sample in a study of T cells in women clearing cervical HPV infection. Libraries were prepared by immunoSEQ multiplex PCR; TCRdb keeps only in-frame clonotypes and omits some of them. This table lists 45,000 to 55,000 clones. Sequencing used blood buffy coat. The receptors come from a woman aged 18 to 75 with a cervical HPV16 infection that either progressed to CIN3+ or cleared (not recorded which).

Concerning this clone itself: The CDR3 goes on 3 residues after the read ends, and that part is filled in from the germline J gene. Different DNA sequences within this sample yield the same CDR3. The chain carries TRBV30 and TRBJ1-5; no clear D gene. CDR3 size: 13 residues. Trimming removed 3 bases from V and 2 bases from J, with 8 bases in between. Germline loops: CDR1 GTSNPN, CDR2 SVGIG (reference sequence). This CDR3 is CAWSAGGNQPQHF. CDR3 DNA (partial): TGTGCCTGGAGCGCGGGAGGCAATCAGCCC.

Worth noting for this clone: The read ends 3 residues early relative to the CDR3; the germline J gene fills the gap. The chain joins TRBV5-8 to TRBJ2-5; TRBD1 is a possible D gene (5 bases). The CDR3 has 15 amino acids. Looked up from germline, CDR1 is SGHTS and CDR2 is YDEGEE. Trimming removed 4 bases from V and 0 bases from J, with 13 bases in between. The part of the CDR3 DNA that was read is TGTGCCAGCAGCGACTCCAGGGAAAACCAAGAGACC. This gives the protein CASSDSRENQET. The full CDR3 is CASSDSRENQETQYF.

Concerning this clone itself: The CDR3 end falls 3 residues outside the read, so it is completed with the germline J gene. This sequence joins TRBV28 and TRBJ2-7; 12 positions agree with TRBD2. Losses at the gene ends were 8 bases for V and 5 bases for J; bases not matched to a gene: 7. This CDR3 contains 14 residues. Germline V CDR1 and CDR2: MDHEN, SYDVKM. Incomplete CDR3 DNA: TGTGCCAGCCGACTAGCGGGGGTATCCAACGAG. Protein product: CASRLAGVSNE. The full-length CDR3 reads as CASRLAGVSNEQYF.